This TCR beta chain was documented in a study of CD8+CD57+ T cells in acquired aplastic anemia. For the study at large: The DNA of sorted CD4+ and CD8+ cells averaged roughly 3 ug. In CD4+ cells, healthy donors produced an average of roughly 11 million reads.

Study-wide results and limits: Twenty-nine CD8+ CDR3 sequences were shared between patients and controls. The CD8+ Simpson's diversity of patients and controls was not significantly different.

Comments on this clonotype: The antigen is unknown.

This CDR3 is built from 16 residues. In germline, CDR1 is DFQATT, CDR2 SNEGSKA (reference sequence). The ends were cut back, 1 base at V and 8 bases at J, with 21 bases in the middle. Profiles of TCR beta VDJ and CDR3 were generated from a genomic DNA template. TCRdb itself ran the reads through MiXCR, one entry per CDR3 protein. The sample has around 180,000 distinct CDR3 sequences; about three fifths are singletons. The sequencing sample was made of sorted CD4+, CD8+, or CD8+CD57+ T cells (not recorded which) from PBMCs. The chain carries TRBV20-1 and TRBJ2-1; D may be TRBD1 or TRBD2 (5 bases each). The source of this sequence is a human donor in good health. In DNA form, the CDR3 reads TGCAGTGCTAGAGGACGAAGGAAAAGGGACGTCTATGAGCAGTTCTTC. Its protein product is CSARGRRKRDVYEQFF.